Shown below are 9 T cell receptor beta chains from a single sample sequenced in a study of resident and recirculating memory T cells in vitiligo. Assay used: immunoSEQ multiplex PCR; TCRdb lists only in-frame clones, some missing. The sample has tens of thousands of clones; around 92% are singletons. Specimen: blood. Receptors originate from a male donor with vitiligo.

V is TRBV6-1 and J is TRBJ2-1; TRBD2 is a possible D gene (6 bases). V gave up 4 bases and J gave up 1 base, with 8 bases separating them. Per the germline V gene, CDR1 is MNHNS and CDR2 is SASEGT. This CDR3 spans 14 amino acids. The CDR3 coding sequence is TGTGCCAGCAGTGGCGGGGCGTCCTACAATGAGCAGTTCTTC. Its translation: CASSGGASYNEQFF.

This rearrangement joins TRBV5-4 to TRBJ2-7, with 9 bases that match TRBD1. Germline-derived CDR1 and CDR2 are SGHNT and YYREEE (reference sequence). CDR3 length: 14 amino acids. Trimming took 6 bases from V and 5 from J; bases not matched to a gene: 9. CDR3 residues: CASINRDRADEQYF. In DNA, the CDR3 is TGTGCCAGCATCAATCGGGACAGGGCCGACGAGCAGTACTTC.

This clone has a single count. The chain recombines TRBV15 with TRBJ2-1; 11 bases fit TRBD2. V shed 10 bases and J 7 bases; nucleotides not matched to a gene: 6. The CDR3 length is 13 residues. Germline CDR1 and CDR2: LNHNV and YYDKDF (reference sequence). DNA for the CDR3: TGTGCCATTACTAGCGGGGGAAGGAATGAGCAGTTCTTC. Residues: CAITSGGRNEQFF.

This rearrangement joins TRBV18 to TRBJ2-2; D gene unclear. Trimming shortened V by 5 bases and J by 8 bases, and 15 bases separated the two germline ends. Germline CDR1 reads KGHSH; CDR2 reads LQKENI. This CDR3 is built from 14 residues. The CDR3 protein is CASSSDTPGGELFF. The CDR3 DNA reads TGTGCCAGCTCAAGTGACACCCCTGGAGGGGAGCTGTTTTTT.

Worth noting for this clone: Mismatch with germline at one junction end may stem from a read error. The V gene is TRBV18, the J gene TRBJ2-4, with 9 positions matching TRBD1. From germline, CDR1 is KGHSH and CDR2 LQKENI. The CDR3 covers 12 residues. The CDR3 here is CASSPGTGLPNF. The DNA for the CDR3 is TGTGCCAGCTCACCGGGGACAGGGCTGCCGAACTTC. Variable domain in full (rest from reference TRBV18 and TRBJ2-4): NAGVMQNPRHLVRRRGQEARLRCSPMKGHSHVYWYRQLPEEGLKFMVYLQKENIIDESGMPKERFSAEFPKEGPSILRIQQVVRGDSAAYFCASSPGTGLPNFGAGTRLSVL.

The rearrangement links TRBV28 to TRBJ2-7, with 13 bases aligning to TRBD2. This CDR3 region has 16 residues. Germline V lookup: CDR1 MDHEN, CDR2 SYDVKM. V lost 5 bases and J lost 4; bases outside the gene matches: 8. In nucleotides, the CDR3 is TGTGCCAGCAGTCTAGGACTAGCGGGAGTTTGGTACGAGCAGTACTTC. Amino acids: CASSLGLAGVWYEQYF.

Concerning this clone: The same CDR3 also results from other DNA sequences found in this sample. The V call is TRBV19, the J call TRBJ2-7, with 9 bases identical to TRBD2. Germline-derived CDR1 and CDR2 are LNHDA and SQIVND (reference sequence). The CDR3 covers 14 residues. The ends lost 3 bases at V and 4 bases at J; junction bases unmatched: 4. CDR3 coding DNA: TGTGCCAGTAGTATTAGCGGGAGCAGTTACGAGCAGTACTTC. Translating gives CASSISGSSYEQYF.

V usage is TRBV18 and J usage is TRBJ1-3; TRBD1 agrees at 8 bases. Germline loops: CDR1 KGHSH, CDR2 LQKENI. This CDR3 contains 14 residues. Trimming removed 3 bases from V and 4 bases from J; junction bases left unmatched: 2. The CDR3 nucleotides are TGTGCCAGCTCACCGAGGACAGGGGGAAACACCATATATTTT. It is translated as CASSPRTGGNTIYF. Full variable domain (missing parts from reference TRBV18 and TRBJ1-3): NAGVMQNPRHLVRRRGQEARLRCSPMKGHSHVYWYRQLPEEGLKFMVYLQKENIIDESGMPKERFSAEFPKEGPSILRIQQVVRGDSAAYFCASSPRTGGNTIYFGEGSWLTVV.

The genes are TRBV4-1 and TRBJ2-1, with a weak D call TRBD1 (5 bases). There are 14 residues in the CDR3. Germline V lookup: CDR1 MGHRA, CDR2 YSYEKL. V was cut by 1 base and J by 5 bases, with 9 bases left in between. CDR3 loop: CASSQGQGHNEQFF. The CDR3 DNA reads TGCGCCAGCAGCCAAGGTCAGGGCCACAATGAGCAGTTCTTC.